This entry features one T cell receptor (beta chain) sequence. Participants spanned ages roughly 18 to 90 years and resided in 20 to 25 US areas. The study assigned cohorts using participant-reported clinical history. Using immunoSEQ multiplex PCR, the repertoire was profiled, and TCRdb retains in-frame clones only, with some absent. Counted here are under 250,000 clones, around 86% occurring once; the ten biggest clones make up about 8.9%. Trimming removed 7 bases from V and 4 bases from J; junction bases left unmatched: 6. From germline, CDR1 is MDHEN and CDR2 SYDVKM. The CDR3 length is 14 residues. The data were obtained in a study of blood T cell repertoires in COVID-19.

The receptor was isolated from a woman aged 50 to 65 with acute COVID-19. This rearrangement joins TRBV28 to TRBJ1-4; TRBD1 matches 7 bases. Sequencing was done on a sample of PBMCs or T cells enriched from blood (not recorded which). CDR3 DNA: TGTGCCAGCACAAGTGACAGGGATAATGAAAAACTGTTTTTT. It translates to CASTSDRDNEKLFF. Drawing the rest from reference TRBV28 and TRBJ1-4, the complete variable domain is DVKVTQSSRYLVKRTGEKVFLECVQDMDHENMFWYRQDPGLGLRLIYFSYDVKMKEKGDIPEGYSVSREKKERFSLILESASTNQTSMYLCASTSDRDNEKLFFGSGTQLSVL.